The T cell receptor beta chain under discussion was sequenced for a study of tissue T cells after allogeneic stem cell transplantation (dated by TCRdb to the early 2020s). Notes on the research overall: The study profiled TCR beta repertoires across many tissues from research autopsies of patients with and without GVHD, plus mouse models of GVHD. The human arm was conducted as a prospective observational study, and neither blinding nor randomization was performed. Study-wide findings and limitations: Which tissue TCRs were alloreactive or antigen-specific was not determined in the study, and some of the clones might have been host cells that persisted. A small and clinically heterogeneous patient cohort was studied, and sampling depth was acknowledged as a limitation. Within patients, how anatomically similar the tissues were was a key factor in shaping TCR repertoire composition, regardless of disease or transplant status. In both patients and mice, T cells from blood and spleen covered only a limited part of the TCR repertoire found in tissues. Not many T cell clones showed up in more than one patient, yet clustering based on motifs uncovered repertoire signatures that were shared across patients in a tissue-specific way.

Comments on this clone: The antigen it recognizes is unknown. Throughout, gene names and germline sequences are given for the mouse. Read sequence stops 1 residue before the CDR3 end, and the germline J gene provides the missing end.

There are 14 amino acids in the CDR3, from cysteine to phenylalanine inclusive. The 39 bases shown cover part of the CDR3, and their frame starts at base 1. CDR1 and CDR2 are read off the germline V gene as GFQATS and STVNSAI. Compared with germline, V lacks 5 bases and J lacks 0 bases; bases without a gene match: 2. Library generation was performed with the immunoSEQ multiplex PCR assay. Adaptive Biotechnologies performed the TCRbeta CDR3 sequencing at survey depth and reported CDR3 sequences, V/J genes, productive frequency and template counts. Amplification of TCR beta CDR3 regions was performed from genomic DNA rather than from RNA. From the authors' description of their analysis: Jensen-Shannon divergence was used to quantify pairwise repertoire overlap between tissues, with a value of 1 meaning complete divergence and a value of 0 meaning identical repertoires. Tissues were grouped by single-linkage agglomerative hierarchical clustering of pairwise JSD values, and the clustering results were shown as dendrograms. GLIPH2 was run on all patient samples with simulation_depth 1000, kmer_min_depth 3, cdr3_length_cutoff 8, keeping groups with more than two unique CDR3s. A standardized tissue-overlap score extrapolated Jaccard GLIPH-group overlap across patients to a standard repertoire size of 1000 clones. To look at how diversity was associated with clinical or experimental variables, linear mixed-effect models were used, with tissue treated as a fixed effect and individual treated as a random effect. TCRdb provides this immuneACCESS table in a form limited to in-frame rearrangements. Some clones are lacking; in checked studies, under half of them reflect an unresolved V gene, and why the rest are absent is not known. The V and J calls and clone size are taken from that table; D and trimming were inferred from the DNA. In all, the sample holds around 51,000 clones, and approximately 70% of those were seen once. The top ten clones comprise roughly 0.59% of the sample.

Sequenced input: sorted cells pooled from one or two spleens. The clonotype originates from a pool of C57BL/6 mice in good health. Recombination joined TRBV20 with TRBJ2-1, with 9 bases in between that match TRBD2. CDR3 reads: CGARLGVNYAEQFF. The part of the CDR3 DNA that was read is TGTGGTGCTCGACTGGGGGTTAACTATGCTGAGCAGTTC.